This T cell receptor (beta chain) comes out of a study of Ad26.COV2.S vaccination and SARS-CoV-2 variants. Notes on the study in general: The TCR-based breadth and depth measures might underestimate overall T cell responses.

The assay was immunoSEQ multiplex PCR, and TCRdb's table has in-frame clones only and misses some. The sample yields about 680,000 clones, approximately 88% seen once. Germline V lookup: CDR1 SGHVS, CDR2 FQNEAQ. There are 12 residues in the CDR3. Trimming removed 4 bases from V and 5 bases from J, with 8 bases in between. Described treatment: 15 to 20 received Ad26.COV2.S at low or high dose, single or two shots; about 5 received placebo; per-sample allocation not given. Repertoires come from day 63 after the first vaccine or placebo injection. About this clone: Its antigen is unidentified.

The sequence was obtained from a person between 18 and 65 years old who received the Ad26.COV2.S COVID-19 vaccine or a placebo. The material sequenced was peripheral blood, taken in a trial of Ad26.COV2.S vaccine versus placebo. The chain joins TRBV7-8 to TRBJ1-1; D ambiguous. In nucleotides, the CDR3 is TGTGCCAGCAGCTCCTCCGGGACTGAAGCTTTCTTT. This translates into CASSSSGTEAFF.